The 21 T cell receptor beta chains presented below share a single source sample, sequenced in a study of T cells expressing NK-cell markers. One entry per CDR3 protein, without DNA, is what TCRdb gives after re-calling the 5' RACE reads. The sample data list approximately 420,000 distinct CDR3 sequences. Sequenced material: blood T cells: a sorted CD56 or NKG2C T cell subset, CD4+ or CD8+ T cells, or bulk PBMC T cells (not recorded which). Receptors were obtained from a woman aged 45-65 years in good health.

J is TRBJ2-3 and V is TRBV6-1; TCRdb calls TRBD2, which cannot be checked without DNA. The CDR3 sequence is 14 residues long. Per the germline V gene, CDR1 is MNHNS and CDR2 is SASEGT. CDR3 sequence: CASSSSVYTDTQYF.

The chain recombines TRBV15 with TRBJ2-5; as DNA is missing, the TRBD2 call by TCRdb cannot be tested. Per the germline V gene, CDR1 is LNHNV and CDR2 is YYDKDF (reference sequence). The length of the CDR3 is 14 residues. The CDR3 loop reads CATSARLGRETQYF.

The chain joins TRBV20-1 to TRBJ1-1; TCRdb outputs TRBD1, but without DNA this stays unchecked. Germline V CDR1 and CDR2: DFQATT, SNEGSKA (reference sequence). The CDR3 totals 17 residues. The CDR3 here is CSARTLVGGRGNTEAFF.

The chain links TRBV11-3 to TRBJ1-1; the TCRdb D gene call, TRBD1, has no DNA to confirm it. Per germline, CDR1 SGHNT and CDR2 YENEEA. The CDR3 extends over 16 amino acids. CDR3 protein: CASSPTGGARNTEAFF.

The genes are TRBV5-1 and TRBJ2-5; TCRdb outputs TRBD2, but without DNA this stays unchecked. The germline V gene encodes CDR1 SGHRS and CDR2 YFSETQ. CDR3 size: 14 residues. CDR3 sequence: CASSLTSAQETQYF.

V usage is TRBV7-8 and J usage is TRBJ2-1; TCRdb's assignment of TRBD1 cannot be checked, as there is no DNA. The CDR3 consists of 12 residues. From germline, CDR1 is SGHVS and CDR2 FQNEAQ. CDR3 sequence: CASSPLAYEQFF.

The chain links TRBV9 to TRBJ2-3. In germline, CDR1 is SGDLS, CDR2 YYNGEE. The CDR3 runs to 14 residues. The CDR3 loop reads CASSSDSYTDTQYF.

The rearrangement links TRBV15 to TRBJ2-1; TCRdb lists TRBD2, though no DNA is available to test this call. Germline assignment: CDR1 LNHNV and CDR2 YYDKDF (reference sequence). The CDR3 runs 16 residues. CDR3 sequence: CATSRDPLAGGNEQFF.

The chain recombines TRBV19 with TRBJ2-3; TCRdb's D call of TRBD2 is untestable without DNA. CDR1 is LNHDA and CDR2 is SQIVND in the germline V gene (reference sequence). This CDR3 contains 16 residues. This CDR3 is CASSIGSGRFTDTQYF. Using reference TRBV19 and TRBJ2-3 for the parts outside the CDR3, the full variable domain is DGGITQSPKYLFRKEGQNVTLSCEQNLNHDAMYWYRQDPGQGLRLIYYSQIVNDFQKGDIAEGYSVSREKKESFPLTVTSAQKNPTAFYLCASSIGSGRFTDTQYFGPGTRLTVL.

The V gene is TRBV20-1, the J gene TRBJ1-1; the D gene TCRdb calls, TRBD1, cannot be checked with no DNA. CDR1 and CDR2 from the germline V gene are DFQATT and SNEGSKA (reference sequence). CDR3 size: 13 residues. The CDR3 spells CSATGQVTTEAFF.

This sequence joins TRBV11-3 and TRBJ2-1. The germline gives CDR1 SGHNT, CDR2 YENEEA. This CDR3 region has 13 residues. The CDR3 region is CASSRADYNEQFF. Using reference TRBV11-3 and TRBJ2-1 for the parts outside the CDR3, the full variable domain is EAGVVQSPRYKIIEKKQPVAFWCNPISGHNTLYWYLQNLGQGPELLIRYENEEAVDDSQLPKDRFSAERLKGVDSTLKIQPAELGDSAVYLCASSRADYNEQFFGPGTRLTVL.

This chain joins TRBV7-3 and TRBJ2-3; the D gene TCRdb calls, TRBD2, cannot be checked with no DNA. The CDR3 contains 15 residues. CDR1 is SGHTA and CDR2 is FQGTGA in the germline V gene. This chain's CDR3 is CASSWGAGLTDTQYF.

The rearrangement uses TRBV20-1 and TRBJ2-5; TCRdb picks TRBD2, but there is no DNA to check that call. The CDR3 contains 17 residues. Germline V gene lookup returns CDR1 DFQATT and CDR2 SNEGSKA (reference sequence). The CDR3 sequence: CSASPALPLAGRETQYF.

This chain uses TRBV5-1 with TRBJ2-2; TCRdb designates TRBD2, a call that cannot be tested without DNA. Germline V gene lookup returns CDR1 SGHRS and CDR2 YFSETQ. The CDR3 runs 18 residues. This CDR3 is CASSYGLAGRAAGGELFF. The complete variable domain, with remaining parts taken from reference TRBV5-1 and TRBJ2-2, reads KAGVTQTPRYLIKTRGQQVTLSCSPISGHRSVSWYQQTPGQGLQFLFEYFSETQRNKGNFPGRFSGRQFSNSRSEMNVSTLELGDSALYLCASSYGLAGRAAGGELFFGEGSRLTVL.

V usage is TRBV7-2 and J usage is TRBJ1-5; as DNA is missing, the TRBD1 call by TCRdb cannot be tested. Germline V gene sequence: CDR1 SGHTA, CDR2 FQGNSA. CDR3 length: 16 amino acids. The chain's CDR3 is CASSLDPGFSNQPQHF.

V and J are TRBV5-5 and TRBJ1-1. This CDR3 spans 15 amino acids. The germline V gene has CDR1 SGHKS and CDR2 YYEKEE (reference sequence). CDR3: CASSLEMTQYTEAFF.

The chain combines TRBV2 with TRBJ1-5. This CDR3 region has 13 residues. Germline V gene lookup returns CDR1 SNHLY and CDR2 FYNNEI. The CDR3 is CASSEDFNQPQHF.

V and J are TRBV12-3 or TRBV12-4 and TRBJ1-1; TCRdb outputs TRBD1, but without DNA this stays unchecked. The CDR3 consists of 14 residues. The CDR3 reads CASSPGGGDTEAFF.

The rearrangement joins TRBV7-9 to TRBJ1-1. The CDR3 contains 11 residues. Germline V gives CDR1 SEHNR, CDR2 FQNEAQ (reference sequence). CDR3 protein: CASNEVIRAFF.

V gene TRBV20-1 combines with J gene TRBJ2-4. The CDR3 loop spans 14 amino acids. Germline CDR1 reads DFQATT; CDR2 reads SNEGSKA (reference sequence). The CDR3 spells CSAQTELAKNIQYF.

The chain employs TRBV6-1 and TRBJ2-3; TCRdb indicates TRBD2, and absent DNA this call remains unverified. The germline V gene encodes CDR1 MNHNS and CDR2 SASEGT. The CDR3 is 16 residues long. This CDR3 is CASSETLAGGRYTQYF.